The rows below give T cell receptor beta chains drawn from one sample of a study of TIL therapy for anti-PD-1-resistant metastatic lung cancer. The data were produced by immunoSEQ multiplex PCR, yet TCRdb's version contains in-frame clones alone and is incomplete. Here the sample spans some 60,000 clones, less than 85% being singletons. The starting material was blood, obtained at baseline. Receptor source: a person aged 25-85 years with non-small cell lung cancer. CDR3s include the opening cysteine and the closing phenylalanine or tryptophan.

v_gene | CDR3aa
TRBV7-8 | CASSLGSGADYGYTF
TRBV7-2 | CASSRRQGLYGDYGYTF
TRBV4-3 | CASSQELGGEYEQYF
TRBV9 | CASSDSQSSPLHF
TRBV5-1 | CASSAAPGQGYNEQFF
TRBV25-1 | CASSESPGRGVDGYTF
TRBV4-3 | CASSPQGTSVAGELFF
TRBV10-2 | CASSDLNTEAFF
TRBV25-1 | CASVRSQDGENIQYF
TRBV6-5 | CASRTPGQEAVYTF
TRBV6-5 | CASSYSRDRGRGGYTF
TRBV4-2 | CASSRARNTEAFF
TRBV7-8 | CASSLLGNSYEQYF
TRBV11-2 | CASSLLGYEQYF
TRBV20-1 | CSASLNTEAFF
TRBV25-1 | CASTGQGETEAFF
TRBV19 | CASSNRGRGYGYTF
TRBV19 | CASSLASGNEQFF
TRBV28 | CASSGGGVNQPQHF
TRBV6-6 | CASSSGTGGRNEQFF
TRBV19 | CASSIDPRSGNTIYF
TRBV28 | CASRPGQGISGANVLTF
TRBV7-9 | CASSLARSGGDTQYF
TRBV25-1 | CASSEGDLSTDTQYF
TRBV27 | CASSLSPNTGELFF
TRBV30 | CAWSPGLNQPQHF
TRBV30 | CAWMADTEAFF
TRBV18 | CASSPDGTDTQYF
TRBV4-2 | CASSQAARGATANEKLFF
TRBV6-5 | CASSPAGTARNTIYF
TRBV5-4 | CANSGAPSGANVLTF
TRBV11-3 | CASSFGLAGAGEQFF
TRBV7-9 | CASSLGVSKNTEAFF
TRBV7-8 | CASSVLSSGNTIYF
TRBV19 | CASSIRHRVTGELFF
TRBV28 | CASSLGDRGTGNTIYF
TRBV29-1 | CSVEDAVALSYNEQFF
TRBV7-8 | CASSLSPSGNTIYF
TRBV18 | CASSERTGVGEQYF
TRBV20-1 | CSGWSYNEQFF
TRBV7-3 | CASSLRMYGRGDTGELFF
TRBV7-2 | CASSPQLANTEAFF
TRBV19 | CASTIPRGGGFYGYTF
TRBV28 | CASSLKGQPYSPLHF
TRBV7-3 | CASSLAGGPGNEQFF
TRBV11-2 | CASSLMAGGTYQETQYF
TRBV21-1 | CASSRGTENEKLFF
TRBV11-2 | CASSIAGAPRYTF
TRBV28 | CASSLSRGGTGELFF
TRBV27 | CASSLQGALYGYTF
TRBV20-1 | CSVGRTGELFF
TRBV28 | CASTMAETQYF
TRBV7-2 | CASSLTGYTEAFF
TRBV2 | CASRGWDRGSTDTQYF
TRBV9 | CASSVAVGVPSEKLFF